The 8 T cell receptor beta chains below all came from one sample that was sequenced in a study of T cell clonality in common variable immunodeficiency. Measured with immunoSEQ multiplex PCR; TCRdb has only the in-frame clones, and not every one. The sample lists 25,000 to 35,000 clones, none appearing once, the ten largest making up about 13%. Sequenced: peripheral blood mononuclear cells. These receptors were obtained from a person between 18 and 75 years old in good health.

In this sample, this clone turned up many times. The read gets to within 3 residues of the CDR3 end, and the germline J gene fills in the rest. This sequence joins TRBV10-3 and TRBJ2-7; D possibly corresponds to TRBD2 (5 bases). With 0 bases removed from V and 2 bases from J, the gap between germline ends came to 11 bases. Germline V gene data show CDR1 as ENHRY and CDR2 as SYGVKD. This CDR3 region has 15 residues. Incomplete CDR3 DNA: TGTGCCATCAGTGAGTCGGTCAGGACTGCCTACGAG. Translating gives CAISESVRTAYE. The full-length CDR3 reads as CAISESVRTAYEQYF.

As concerns this clone: The CDR3 is cut off 3 residues early in the read; its end comes from the germline J gene. The chain uses TRBV2 and TRBJ2-3; D is uncertain. The CDR3 runs to 11 residues. CDR1 is SNHLY and CDR2 is FYNNEI in the germline V gene. The CDR3 loop reads CASSQQETQYF. The part of the CDR3 DNA that was read is TGTGCCAGCAGCCAACAAGAGACG.

This clone was seen at least ten times. CDR3 residues: CASSRGAKNIQYF. CDR3 bases read: TGTGCCAGCAGTCGAGGGGCCAAAAACATT. V and J are TRBV6-2 or TRBV6-3 and TRBJ2-4; the D gene is possibly TRBD2 (5 bases). The read terminates 3 residues before the CDR3 end, so the remaining end is supplied by the germline J gene. From germline, CDR1 is MNHEY and CDR2 SVGEGT. The CDR3 extends over 13 amino acids. V lost 5 bases to trimming and J lost 1 base, with 6 bases between them.

This clone has a count of ten or more. The read finishes 3 residues shy of the CDR3 end, and the germline J gene is used to complete it. The rearrangement joins TRBV29-1 to TRBJ1-4, with a possible D match to TRBD1 (6 bases). This CDR3 is built from 14 residues. Trimming shortened V by 3 bases and J by 8 bases, and 16 bases separated the two germline ends. Germline loops: CDR1 SQVTM, CDR2 ANQGSEA. CDR3 protein: CSVEGQTRGEKLFF. The sequenced CDR3 bases are TGCAGCGTTGAGGGGCAAACGAGGGGGGAAAAA.

This clone showed up many times. The CDR3 end falls 3 residues outside the read, so it is completed with the germline J gene. The chain joins TRBV5-1 to TRBJ2-5, with 9 bases aligning to TRBD1. The CDR3 totals 16 residues. The germline V gene has CDR1 SGHRS and CDR2 YFSETQ. J lost 3 bases, V lost 4 bases, and 10 bases had no gene match. The CDR3 bases that were read are TGCGCCAGCAGCCCCTACAGGGGGCTCGGTAAAGAGACC. Protein product: CASSPYRGLGKET. The entire CDR3 protein is CASSPYRGLGKETQYF.

This clone has ten or more counts. The CDR3 sequence is CASSLDVSGVYEQYF. The DNA read from the CDR3 is TGTGCCAGCAGCTTAGACGTTAGCGGGGTCTACGAG. This chain connects TRBV11-2 to TRBJ2-7; the match to TRBD2 covers 8 bases. The read terminates 3 residues before the CDR3 end, so the remaining end is supplied by the germline J gene. CDR1 is SGHAT and CDR2 is FQNNGV in the germline V gene. The CDR3 spans 15 residues. V lost 0 bases and J lost 3; bases outside the gene matches: 4.

This clone was recorded at least ten times. The read terminates 3 residues before the CDR3 end, so the remaining end is supplied by the germline J gene. This sequence joins TRBV6-1 and TRBJ2-7; 7 positions agree with TRBD1. The trim removed 1 base at V and 3 bases at J, leaving 3 bases unmatched. The CDR3 spans 14 residues. Germline-derived CDR1 and CDR2 are MNHNS and SASEGT. The sequenced part of the CDR3 DNA is TGTGCCAGCAGTGAAGGGTCAGGGGGCTACGAG. Its protein is CASSEGSGGYE. The full CDR3 is CASSEGSGGYEQYF.

In its sample, this clone was seen many times. The read ends 3 residues early relative to the CDR3; the germline J gene fills the gap. The V gene is TRBV6-2 or TRBV6-3, the J gene TRBJ2-7; 9 bases fit TRBD1. This CDR3 has 16 residues. Germline CDR1 is MNHEY and CDR2 is SVGEGT. The ends lost 2 bases at V and 5 bases at J; junction bases unmatched: 10. The CDR3 spells CASSYPTRTGEDEQYF. CDR3 bases read: TGTGCCAGCAGTTACCCTACCCGGACAGGGGAAGACGAG.